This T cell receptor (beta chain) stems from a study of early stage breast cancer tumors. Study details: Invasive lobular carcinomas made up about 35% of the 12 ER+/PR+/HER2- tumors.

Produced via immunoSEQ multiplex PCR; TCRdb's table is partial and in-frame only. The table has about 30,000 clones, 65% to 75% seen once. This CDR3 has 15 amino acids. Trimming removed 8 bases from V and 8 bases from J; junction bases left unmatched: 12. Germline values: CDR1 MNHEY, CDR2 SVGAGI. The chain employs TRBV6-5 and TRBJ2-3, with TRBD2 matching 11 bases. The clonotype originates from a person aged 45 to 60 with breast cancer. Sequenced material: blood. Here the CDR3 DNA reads TGTGCCAGCCGATCGCATGGACTAGCGGGTAGTACGCAGTATTTT. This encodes CASRSHGLAGSTQYF.